This T cell receptor (beta chain) is from a study of blood T cell repertoires in COVID-19. On the study more broadly: The United States, Italy and Spain supplied acute and convalescent COVID-19 samples. In each case, the material was cDNA or gDNA derived from T cells, B-cell-depleted T cells, or PBMCs.

V trimming: 5 bases; J trimming: 11 bases; junction bases outside the gene matches: 6. Germline CDR1 and CDR2: SEHNR and FQNEAQ (reference sequence). This CDR3 has 12 amino acids. In the original analysis: Reference gene primer amplification in the assay estimated nucleated cell counts. The assay was immunoSEQ multiplex PCR, and TCRdb's table has in-frame clones only and misses some. V, J and clone size were drawn from that table, and D and trimming were deduced from the DNA. The profile shows under 350,000 clones, 70% to 90% of them singletons. This clone occurred a few times. The sequenced sample was peripheral blood. The rearrangement links TRBV7-9 to TRBJ1-5; TRBD1 aligns across 7 bases. This receptor was taken from a man in his 60s who had recovered from COVID-19. The CDR3 DNA is TGTGCCAGCAGCGTACCGGGACAGTCCCAGCATTTT. Translated: CASSVPGQSQHF. Based on the CDR3 plus reference TRBV7-9 and TRBJ1-5, the full variable domain is DTGVSQNPRHKITKRGQNVTFRCDPISEHNRLYWYRQTLGQGPEFLTYFQNEAQLEKSRLLSDRFSAERPKGSFSTLEIQRTEQGDSAMYLCASSVPGQSQHFGDGTRLSIL.